What follows are 29 T cell receptor beta chains derived from one specimen sequenced in a study of graft-versus-host responses after intestinal transplantation. Data came from immunoSEQ multiplex PCR; TCRdb stores just in-frame clones and leaves some out. The repertoire includes under 15,000 clones, 70% to 85% of them detected once, and over 3.5% sits in the top ten. The starting material, graft tissue, was processed to release intraepithelial and lamina propria lymphocytes. Source: ileum tissue, taken roughly 28 days after intestinal transplant. These receptors all stem from a human patient who received an intestinal transplant, so some T cells may come from the graft donor.

Regarding this clone: A read error may produce the germline difference seen at one junction end. The V and J genes are TRBV7-7 and TRBJ2-5; D is unresolved. The CDR3 contains 15 residues. Germline assignment: CDR1 SSHAT and CDR2 FNYEAQ (reference sequence). CDR3 amino acids: CASSSGPRSEETQYF. The CDR3 DNA follows: TGTGCTAGCAGCTCTGGTCCCAGATCCGAAGAGACCCAGTACTTC.

This chain uses TRBV4-3 with TRBJ1-2; a possible D gene is TRBD1 (6 bases). This CDR3 is 16 amino acids long. In germline, CDR1 is LGHNA, CDR2 YSLEER. Deletions cut 5 bases from V and 4 bases from J, with 20 bases between. The DNA of the CDR3 is TGCGCCAGCAGCGGGGGGGCCTCGGAAATGTTCTATGGCTACACCTTC. Its protein is CASSGGASEMFYGYTF.

The chain recombines TRBV7-8 with TRBJ2-3; TRBD2 matches 9 bases. This CDR3 comprises 16 residues. The V segment lost 3 bases and the J segment 0 bases; nucleotides outside the gene matches: 4. Per germline, CDR1 SGHVS and CDR2 FQNEAQ. CDR3 coding DNA: TGTGCCAGCAGCTTGGCGGGACTAGCTAGCACAGATACGCAGTATTTT. Encoded protein: CASSLAGLASTDTQYF.

The chain links TRBV5-1 to TRBJ1-5, with D maybe TRBD1 (5 bases). The CDR3 is 13 amino acids. Germline assignment: CDR1 SGHRS and CDR2 YFSETQ. Trimming removed 0 bases at V and 5 bases at J, with 6 bases between. CDR3: CASSLGQHQPQHF. The CDR3 bases are TGCGCCAGCAGCTTGGGACAGCATCAGCCCCAGCATTTT.

There are a few counts of this clone. The rearrangement joins TRBV30 to TRBJ2-5, with D tentatively TRBD2 (6 bases). Germline assignment: CDR1 GTSNPN and CDR2 SVGIG (reference sequence). CDR3 length: 13 residues. The V end was cut by 2 bases, the J end by 4 bases, with 11 bases between. In nucleotides, the CDR3 is TGTGCCTGGAGTAAGGTAGCGGCAGAGACCCAGTACTTC. It codes for CAWSKVAAETQYF.

This clone was seen just once. The V and J genes are TRBV5-6 and TRBJ2-7; a weak D match, TRBD1 (5 bases). CDR1 and CDR2 from the germline V gene are SGHDT and YYEEEE. The CDR3 has 13 amino acids. The V and J ends lost 1 base and 5 bases respectively, with 10 bases between them. The CDR3 loop is CASSLSAGNEQYF. CDR3 DNA: TGTGCCAGCAGCTTGAGTGCAGGGAACGAGCAGTACTTC.

This clone was seen more than once but under ten times. DNA for the CDR3: TGTGCCAGCAGTGAATCGGGCAGGGGGCTACCTGAAGCTTTCTTT. Protein: CASSESGRGLPEAFF. J is TRBJ1-1 and V is TRBV6-1, with TRBD1 matching over 8 bases. V lost 2 bases and J lost 6; bases outside the gene matches: 8. The CDR3 is 15 residues long. CDR1 is MNHNS and CDR2 is SASEGT in the germline V gene.

V and J are TRBV6-6 and TRBJ1-5; D remains ambiguous. Germline V gives CDR1 MNHNY, CDR2 SVGAGI (reference sequence). Between the trimmed V and J ends, which lost 6 bases and 7 bases, there was a span of 19 bases. CDR3 length: 15 amino acids. The CDR3 nucleotides are TGTGCCAGCAGAGACGGAACTTCGCGGTACCAGCCCCAGCATTTT. This encodes CASRDGTSRYQPQHF.

This clone was detected once. V and J are TRBV4-1 and TRBJ2-2; D not certain. Germline lookup yields CDR1 MGHRA and CDR2 YSYEKL. The CDR3 has 16 amino acids. Trimming took 2 bases from V and 0 from J, leaving 10 bases between them. This CDR3 is CASSQFSVSNTGELFF. For the CDR3, the DNA is TGCGCCAGCAGCCAATTTTCGGTGTCGAACACCGGGGAGCTGTTTTTT.

The CDR3 nucleotides read TGTGCCAGTAGTAAGGACAGGGTGATCAATGAGCAGTTCTTC. Translating gives CASSKDRVINEQFF. J is TRBJ2-1 and V is TRBV19; TRBD1 matches at 8 bases. The CDR3 length is 14 residues. The junction had 5 bases not matched to a gene; V was cut back by 4 bases and J by 6 bases. Germline loops: CDR1 LNHDA, CDR2 SQIVND (reference sequence). Looking up the rest from reference TRBV19 and TRBJ2-1 gives the full variable domain: DGGITQSPKYLFRKEGQNVTLSCEQNLNHDAMYWYRQDPGQGLRLIYYSQIVNDFQKGDIAEGYSVSREKKESFPLTVTSAQKNPTAFYLCASSKDRVINEQFFGPGTRLTVL.

This chain connects TRBV18 to TRBJ1-4; D perhaps matches TRBD1 (6 bases). V was clipped by 9 bases and J by 0 bases, with 14 bases between them. CDR3 length: 15 residues. Germline values: CDR1 KGHSH, CDR2 LQKENI. The CDR3 loop reads CASFGQKATNEKLFF. The CDR3 DNA sequence: TGTGCCAGTTTCGGACAGAAAGCAACTAATGAAAAACTGTTTTTT.

The J gene is TRBJ2-5, the V gene TRBV5-6, with D perhaps matching TRBD2 (6 bases). Germline V lookup: CDR1 SGHDT, CDR2 YYEEEE. This CDR3 region has 16 residues. V was pared by 3 bases and J by 2 bases, with 17 bases between. The CDR3 DNA is TGTGCCAGCAGCTCCGGTGGTAGCGGAGTACAAGAGACCCAGTACTTC. It encodes CASSSGGSGVQETQYF.

V gene TRBV9 combines with J gene TRBJ1-2; D remains unclear. This CDR3 contains 13 residues. The V gene lost 0 bases and the J gene lost 4 bases, with 7 bases spanning the gap. Looked up from germline, CDR1 is SGDLS and CDR2 is YYNGEE. The CDR3: CASSVGAPYGYTF. CDR3 nucleotides: TGTGCCAGCAGCGTAGGGGCGCCCTATGGCTACACCTTC.

CDR3 loop: CASSVYWGRVETQYF. The CDR3 nucleotides are TGTGCCAGCAGCGTGTACTGGGGGCGGGTTGAGACCCAGTACTTC. The chain uses TRBV9 and TRBJ2-5; a weak D match, TRBD1 (6 bases). CDR1 SGDLS and CDR2 YYNGEE come from the germline V gene. The ends were cut back, 2 bases at V and 5 bases at J, with 16 bases in the middle. This CDR3 spans 15 amino acids.

The chain couples TRBV29-1 to TRBJ2-3, with 11 bases that match TRBD1. This CDR3 contains 13 residues. V gave up 5 bases and J gave up 8 bases; unmatched junction bases: 6. CDR1 is SQVTM, CDR2 ANQGSEA, per germline. The CDR3 DNA sequence: TGCAGCGTTCCCGGGACAGGGGGTGGTACGCAGTATTTT. This encodes CSVPGTGGGTQYF.

The V and J genes are TRBV27 and TRBJ2-1; 16 positions match TRBD2. V shed 6 bases and J 10 bases; nucleotides not matched to a gene: 6. Germline CDR1 MNHEY, CDR2 SMNVEV (reference sequence). The CDR3 has 15 amino acids. The CDR3 protein is CASRGLAGGRGEQFF. CDR3 bases: TGTGCCAGCAGGGGACTAGCGGGGGGGCGTGGGGAGCAGTTCTTC.

The chain combines TRBV5-4 with TRBJ2-1, with D tentatively TRBD1 (6 bases). Germline lookup yields CDR1 SGHNT and CDR2 YYREEE (reference sequence). The V gene lost 4 bases and the J gene lost 2 bases, with 19 bases spanning the gap. CDR3 size: 17 residues. In DNA form, the CDR3 reads TGTGCCAGCAGCGAGCCGACGGACCGGACAGCCTACAATGAGCAGTTCTTC. It yields the protein CASSEPTDRTAYNEQFF.

The chain employs TRBV6-6 and TRBJ2-7; TRBD2 is a possible D gene (6 bases). Trimming stripped 8 bases from V and 5 bases from J, with 16 bases between. The CDR3 has 13 residues. Germline V lookup: CDR1 MNHNY, CDR2 SVGAGI (reference sequence). CDR3 protein: CASREPKMHEQYF. The CDR3 DNA follows: TGTGCCAGCCGGGAGCCCAAGATGCACGAGCAGTACTTC.

CDR3 loop: CASSSREMGYTF. As DNA, the CDR3 is TGTGCCAGCAGCTCCCGCGAGATGGGCTACACCTTC. The chain employs TRBV7-6 and TRBJ1-2; no clear D. Per the germline V gene, CDR1 is SGHVS and CDR2 is FNYEAQ. Trimming removed 4 bases at V and 8 bases at J, with 11 bases between. The CDR3 consists of 12 residues.

This chain joins TRBV4-1 and TRBJ1-3; 8 nucleotides align to TRBD1. Trimming at V came to 2 bases and at J to 8 bases, leaving 20 bases not matched to a gene. Germline-derived CDR1 and CDR2 are MGHRA and YSYEKL. The CDR3 is made up of 19 amino acids. The CDR3 DNA is TGCGCCAGCAGCCAAAGAGACAGGGGTTTTCTGCTGGTTCGGGACACCATATATTTT. It codes for CASSQRDRGFLLVRDTIYF.

This chain joins TRBV5-4 and TRBJ2-2, with 11 positions matching TRBD2. With 0 bases clipped from V and 5 bases from J, the junction kept 6 bases outside the gene matches. Germline V gene sequence: CDR1 SGHNT, CDR2 YYREEE (reference sequence). This CDR3 has 17 amino acids. The CDR3 region has the DNA TGTGCCAGCAGCTTGGATCTACTAGCGGGGGCAACCGGGGAGCTGTTTTTT. Translating gives CASSLDLLAGATGELFF.

The rearrangement links TRBV29-1 to TRBJ2-5; 14 bases are shared with TRBD2. CDR3 length equals 16 residues. V gave up 5 bases and J gave up 2 bases; unmatched junction bases: 7. The germline V gene encodes CDR1 SQVTM and CDR2 ANQGSEA. CDR3 in amino acids: CSVWTSGGSRQETQYF. The CDR3 DNA follows: TGCAGCGTTTGGACTAGCGGGGGGTCGAGACAAGAGACCCAGTACTTC.

This clone was found once. The chain links TRBV11-1 to TRBJ1-1, with 7 bases fitting TRBD1. The V gene's germline CDR1 is SGHAT and CDR2 FQDESV (reference sequence). V lost 1 base, J lost 4 bases, and 6 bases stayed unmatched. CDR3 length equals 15 residues. CDR3 sequence (DNA): TGTGCCAGCAGCTTAGAGGGGGCCAGACCCACTGAAGCTTTCTTT. It yields the protein CASSLEGARPTEAFF.

The rearrangement joins TRBV2 to TRBJ1-1; D unclear. Germline V CDR1 and CDR2: SNHLY, FYNNEI. The CDR3 spans 13 residues. Trimming took 2 bases from V and 0 from J, leaving 4 bases between them. In nucleotides, the CDR3 is TGTGCCAGCAGTGAACTAATGAACACTGAAGCTTTCTTT. Its protein product is CASSELMNTEAFF.

This clone has only a few counts. The sample contains more than one DNA sequence encoding this CDR3. The genes are TRBV7-2 and TRBJ2-5; perhaps TRBD2 as D (7 bases). Germline CDR1 SGHTA, CDR2 FQGNSA. Trimming took 1 base from V and 2 from J, leaving 11 bases between them. The CDR3 loop spans 15 amino acids. The CDR3 bases are TGTGCCAGCAGCTTAGGGGGGGGGCCTCAAGAGACCCAGTACTTC. Translation: CASSLGGGPQETQYF.

This rearrangement joins TRBV5-6 to TRBJ2-7, with 10 bases fitting TRBD2. V lost 5 bases, J lost 6 bases, and 8 bases stayed unmatched. In germline, CDR1 is SGHDT, CDR2 YYEEEE. This CDR3 spans 14 amino acids. In DNA form, the CDR3 reads TGTGCCAGCAGGCCTAGCGGGGGATTTCGCGAGCAGTACGTC. Translation gives CASRPSGGFREQYV.

The V and J genes are TRBV29-1 and TRBJ2-3; 10 bases line up with TRBD2. Germline CDR1 SQVTM, CDR2 ANQGSEA. The CDR3 has 15 residues. J was trimmed by 2 bases and V by 3 bases; bases with no gene match: 5. The CDR3 here is CSVESLAGDTDTQYF. Here the CDR3 DNA reads TGCAGCGTTGAGAGCCTAGCGGGGGACACAGATACGCAGTATTTT.

The chain combines TRBV11-2 with TRBJ2-2; D remains unclear. This CDR3 has 12 amino acids. CDR1 is SGHAT, CDR2 FQNNGV, per germline. The V and J ends lost 5 bases and 7 bases respectively, with 8 bases between them. This CDR3 is CASSAQNGELFF. CDR3 in DNA: TGTGCCAGCAGCGCACAAAACGGGGAGCTGTTTTTT.

The chain is built from TRBV7-6 and TRBJ2-2; the D gene is possibly TRBD1 (6 bases). Germline CDR1 is SGHVS and CDR2 is FNYEAQ. V shed 0 bases and J shed 6 bases, with 23 bases lying between them. This CDR3 is 19 amino acids long. Written as DNA, the CDR3 is TGTGCCAGCAGCTTAGCGCTAAGTGGGGGCGAATTGCCAGCCGGGGAGCTGTTTTTT. Translated, it gives CASSLALSGGELPAGELFF.